This TCR beta chain stems from a study of STAT3 mutations in large granular lymphocyte leukemia. In the case of this clone: Its specificity is unknown. Germline is not matched at one junction end, which may reflect a read error.

Profiled with immunoSEQ multiplex PCR; TCRdb holds only in-frame clones, not every one. The table lists about 42,000 clones, about three quarters of them singletons. Study-level points and caveats: In about 30% of the 18 patients, new TCR clonotypes emerged after therapy. Some patients had persisting codominant clonotypes that could mask small clones. In T-cell large granular lymphocyte leukemia, about half of patients showed multiple immunodominant subclonotypes. Differing intervals and regimens complicate linking therapy response to clone burden.

From germline, CDR1 is SQVTM and CDR2 ANQGSEA. The CDR3 runs to 11 residues. The specimen sequenced was PBMCs. The TCR sequence derives from a human donor with T large granular lymphocyte leukemia. Some clones in this sample may be carry-over from other donors' samples. The chain carries TRBV29-1 and TRBJ1-4, with D perhaps matching TRBD1 (5 bases). DNA for the CDR3: TGTGGGGGAGTAACTAATGAAAAACTGTTTTTT. Protein product: CGGVTNEKLFF.